A single sample gave rise to the 29 T cell receptor beta chains below, sequenced in a study of blood T cell repertoires in COVID-19. Only in-frame clones appear in the TCRdb table, and some are missing; sequencing was by immunoSEQ multiplex PCR. The sample lists approximately 250,000 clones; approximately 84% were seen once. Source material: peripheral blood. All receptors derive from a human donor in a cohort sampled during active COVID-19.

This chain uses TRBV5-6 with TRBJ1-4; 8 bases map to TRBD1. Looked up from germline, CDR1 is SGHDT and CDR2 is YYEEEE. The ends lost 4 bases at V and 3 bases at J; junction bases unmatched: 5. The CDR3 spans 15 residues. CDR3 DNA sequence: TGTGCCAGCAGCCCGGGACAGGCGTCTAATGAAAAACTGTTTTTT. Protein: CASSPGQASNEKLFF.

V usage is TRBV19 and J usage is TRBJ2-1; TRBD2 matches at 7 bases. This CDR3 spans 15 amino acids. J was trimmed by 5 bases and V by 5 bases; bases with no gene match: 9. Germline V CDR1 and CDR2: LNHDA, SQIVND (reference sequence). The CDR3 sequence is CASSPSGTTNNEQFF. CDR3 sequence (DNA): TGTGCCAGTAGTCCTTCCGGGACTACCAACAATGAGCAGTTCTTC.

The chain couples TRBV4-3 to TRBJ2-1; 16 bases agree with TRBD2. The germline V gene encodes CDR1 LGHNA and CDR2 YSLEER. This CDR3 is built from 16 residues. The trim removed 2 bases at V and 10 bases at J, leaving 5 bases unmatched. In DNA form, the CDR3 reads TGCGCCAGCAGCCAACGGGGACTAGCGGGGGGGCACGAGCAGTTCTTC. The encoded protein is CASSQRGLAGGHEQFF.

The chain links TRBV28 to TRBJ1-4; D unresolved. The CDR3 is made up of 14 amino acids. The V end was cut by 1 base, the J end by 8 bases, with 11 bases between. Germline values: CDR1 MDHEN, CDR2 SYDVKM. The CDR3 nucleotides are TGTGCCAGCAGTTTATTGACCCCACAGGAAAAACTGTTTTTT. As protein: CASSLLTPQEKLFF.

The chain is built from TRBV5-1 and TRBJ2-7; D not certain. Germline V gene data show CDR1 as SGHRS and CDR2 as YFSETQ. V was shortened by 0 bases and J by 7 bases, with 5 bases between the two germline ends. The CDR3 totals 11 residues. The CDR3 protein is CASSLAREQYF. The CDR3 DNA follows: TGCGCCAGCAGCTTGGCGCGGGAGCAGTACTTC.

This clone is a singleton in its sample. The genes are TRBV6-5 and TRBJ2-7; TRBD1 might be the D (6 bases). This CDR3 contains 15 residues. The germline V gene encodes CDR1 MNHEY and CDR2 SVGAGI. V lost 6 bases, J lost 0 bases, and 15 bases lay in between. Here the CDR3 reads CASRKLGDISYEQYF. The CDR3 bases are TGTGCCAGCAGAAAACTCGGGGACATCTCCTACGAGCAGTACTTC.

The V gene is TRBV7-6, the J gene TRBJ2-2; unclear D gene. The CDR3 is 18 residues long. CDR1 SGHVS and CDR2 FNYEAQ come from the germline V gene. V dropped 1 base and J dropped 2 bases, with 17 bases sitting between them. CDR3 loop: CASSLGVPGPTNTGELFF. The CDR3 nucleotides are TGTGCCAGCAGCTTAGGGGTGCCGGGTCCCACAAACACCGGGGAGCTGTTTTTT.

The CDR3 spells CASSLWEIGGNSPLHF. The DNA for the CDR3 is TGCGCCAGCAGCTTGTGGGAGATAGGGGGTAATTCACCCCTCCACTTT. The chain is built from TRBV5-1 and TRBJ1-6; TRBD1 might be the D (6 bases). V was trimmed by 1 base and J by 6 bases, leaving 14 bases between them. The CDR3 has 16 residues. Germline CDR1 is SGHRS and CDR2 is YFSETQ.

The chain employs TRBV29-1 and TRBJ2-1; 16 bases align to TRBD2. This CDR3 has 16 residues. CDR1 and CDR2 (germline): SQVTM, ANQGSEA. V dropped 4 bases and J dropped 9; count of bases not matched to a gene: 9. The CDR3 DNA is TGCAGCGTTGTACCGGGACTAGCGGGAGGGCCGGTTGAGCAGTTCTTC. This translates into CSVVPGLAGGPVEQFF.

The genes are TRBV29-1 and TRBJ2-5; D remains ambiguous. V lost 4 bases and J 1 base, leaving 7 bases between the germline ends. Germline assignment: CDR1 SQVTM and CDR2 ANQGSEA. This CDR3 is 12 amino acids long. CDR3 in amino acids: CSVGATQETQYF. The CDR3 bases are TGCAGCGTTGGGGCGACCCAAGAGACCCAGTACTTC.

The chain couples TRBV20-1 to TRBJ2-1, with D possibly TRBD1 on 6 matching bases. This CDR3 contains 14 residues. The V gene's germline CDR1 is DFQATT and CDR2 SNEGSKA (reference sequence). Between the trimmed V and J ends, which lost 3 bases and 7 bases, there was a span of 16 bases. CDR3 in amino acids: CSASNARGANEQFF. The CDR3 DNA sequence: TGCAGTGCTAGTAACGCCAGGGGAGCTAATGAGCAGTTCTTC.

In its sample, this clone was seen a few times. The rearrangement uses TRBV5-6 and TRBJ2-3; D unclear. V lost 0 bases, J lost 0 bases, and 11 bases lay in between. Germline assignment: CDR1 SGHDT and CDR2 YYEEEE. The CDR3 runs 16 residues. The CDR3 loop reads CASSLVGRRSTDTQYF. The CDR3 nucleotides are TGTGCCAGCAGCTTGGTTGGCAGAAGAAGCACAGATACGCAGTATTTT.

This sequence joins TRBV5-8 and TRBJ1-4; TRBD1 agrees at 8 bases. V lost 2 bases and J lost 0; bases outside the gene matches: 9. From germline, CDR1 is SGHTS and CDR2 YDEGEE. This CDR3 region has 18 residues. DNA of the CDR3: TGTGCCAGCAGCTTCGGTGGGACAGGATTCTCAACTAATGAAAAACTGTTTTTT. It codes for CASSFGGTGFSTNEKLFF.

The chain couples TRBV6-5 to TRBJ1-2, with 12 bases matching TRBD1. Germline trimming cut 1 base from V and 6 bases from J; bases unmatched to any gene: 3. Germline CDR1 and CDR2: MNHEY and SVGAGI. The CDR3 extends over 15 amino acids. The CDR3: CASSYWGQGADGYTF. CDR3 nucleotides: TGTGCCAGCAGTTACTGGGGACAGGGGGCAGATGGCTACACCTTC.

This chain joins TRBV27 and TRBJ2-1; weak D call: TRBD2 (5 bases). Trimming took 9 bases from V and 11 from J, leaving 14 bases between them. There are 11 residues in the CDR3. Germline CDR1 reads MNHEY; CDR2 reads SMNVEV (reference sequence). The CDR3: CASGEWWKQFF. CDR3 bases: TGTGCCAGTGGGGAGTGGTGGAAGCAGTTCTTC.

The genes are TRBV11-2 and TRBJ1-1, with D hard to call. The V end lost 1 base, the J end lost 5 bases, and 11 bases lay between the germline ends. Looked up from germline, CDR1 is SGHAT and CDR2 is FQNNGV. The CDR3 sequence is 14 residues long. CDR3 protein: CASSLGGYGTEAFF. The CDR3 DNA reads TGTGCCAGCAGCTTAGGTGGGTACGGGACTGAAGCTTTCTTT.

The V gene is TRBV13, the J gene TRBJ2-7; 8 bases align to TRBD2. Germline V gene lookup returns CDR1 PRHDT and CDR2 FYEKMQ (reference sequence). This CDR3 is 14 amino acids long. After removal of 5 bases from V and 3 bases from J, the junction contained 6 bases not matched to a gene. The CDR3 loop is CASSIPGLGYEQYF. DNA for the CDR3: TGTGCCAGCAGCATACCGGGACTAGGCTACGAGCAGTACTTC.

The chain employs TRBV5-1 and TRBJ2-3, with TRBD2 identical over 7 bases. The CDR3 is 17 residues long. Trimming removed 4 bases from V and 3 bases from J; junction bases left unmatched: 14. CDR1 and CDR2 (germline): SGHRS, YFSETQ. The CDR3, as DNA: TGCGCCAGCAGCGCCCTCTCGGCGGGAGCCGGAACAGATACGCAGTATTTT. Amino acids: CASSALSAGAGTDTQYF.

The chain couples TRBV5-6 to TRBJ1-2; D perhaps matches TRBD1 (5 bases). Germline CDR1 SGHDT, CDR2 YYEEEE. This CDR3 spans 14 amino acids. V lost 0 bases and J 6 bases, leaving 12 bases between the germline ends. DNA for the CDR3: TGTGCCAGCAGCTTGGCCAGGGTGTATAATGGCTACACCTTC. Residues: CASSLARVYNGYTF.

V and J are TRBV18 and TRBJ1-5; TRBD1 aligns across 9 bases. The CDR3 totals 17 residues. With V trimmed by 6 bases and J by 0 bases, 9 bases remained unmatched. Per the germline V gene, CDR1 is KGHSH and CDR2 is LQKENI. In DNA form, the CDR3 reads TGTGCCAGCTCGCCCGGGACAGGGATTTATAGCAATCAGCCCCAGCATTTT. As protein: CASSPGTGIYSNQPQHF.

This clone was observed a few times. The chain employs TRBV4-2 and TRBJ2-1; 9 nucleotides match TRBD2. Germline trimming cut 0 bases from V and 3 bases from J; bases unmatched to any gene: 6. The CDR3 sequence is 17 residues long. Germline loops: CDR1 LGHNA, CDR2 YNFKEQ. As DNA, the CDR3 is TGTGCCAGCAGCCAAGAATCTACTAGCGGGCTCTACAATGAGCAGTTCTTC. Protein sequence: CASSQESTSGLYNEQFF.

The sample holds one count of this clone. The chain has TRBV5-8 and TRBJ1-4; TRBD1 aligns across 7 bases. The CDR3 has 16 residues. After removal of 4 bases from V and 1 base from J, the junction contained 7 bases not matched to a gene. Germline loops: CDR1 SGHTS, CDR2 YDEGEE. The CDR3: CASSRDRVGTNEKLFF. The CDR3 region has the DNA TGTGCCAGCAGCCGAGACAGGGTAGGAACTAATGAAAAACTGTTTTTT.

V usage is TRBV7-9 and J usage is TRBJ2-1; possibly TRBD1 for D (5 bases). The germline V gene has CDR1 SEHNR and CDR2 FQNEAQ (reference sequence). Trimming stripped 5 bases from V and 5 bases from J, with 16 bases between. The CDR3 loop spans 15 amino acids. The CDR3: CASSLDRHPNNEQFF. The CDR3 nucleotides are TGTGCCAGCAGCCTCGACAGACACCCCAACAATGAGCAGTTCTTC. Filled out from reference TRBV7-9 and TRBJ2-1, the complete variable domain reads DTGVSQNPRHKITKRGQNVTFRCDPISEHNRLYWYRQTLGQGPEFLTYFQNEAQLEKSRLLSDRFSAERPKGSFSTLEIQRTEQGDSAMYLCASSLDRHPNNEQFFGPGTRLTVL.

The J gene is TRBJ2-3, the V gene TRBV5-4; the match to TRBD2 covers 8 bases. The junction had 6 bases not matched to a gene; V was cut back by 1 base and J by 2 bases. The germline CDR1 and CDR2 sequences are SGHNT and YYREEE (reference sequence). The CDR3 is 16 residues long. The CDR3 protein is CASSLRAGGATDTQYF. DNA for the CDR3: TGTGCCAGCAGCTTGAGGGCGGGGGGAGCCACAGATACGCAGTATTTT.

The chain carries TRBV10-2 and TRBJ2-7, with D possibly matching TRBD1 (5 bases). The CDR3 has 14 amino acids. Per the germline V gene, CDR1 is WSHSY and CDR2 is SAAADI. V was trimmed by 3 bases and J by 3 bases, leaving 12 bases between them. DNA for the CDR3: TGCGCCAGCAGTGACGCAGGGTATAGCTACGAGCAGTACTTC. Its protein is CASSDAGYSYEQYF.

The chain links TRBV5-1 to TRBJ2-3, with D perhaps TRBD2 (5 bases). The CDR3 covers 15 residues. Trimming removed 0 bases from V and 6 bases from J, with 14 bases in between. Germline lookup yields CDR1 SGHRS and CDR2 YFSETQ. In DNA form, the CDR3 reads TGCGCCAGCAGCTTGGAGCGGCGCCAGGTGGATACGCAGTATTTT. This sequence encodes CASSLERRQVDTQYF. Using reference TRBV5-1 and TRBJ2-3 for the parts outside the CDR3, the full variable domain is KAGVTQTPRYLIKTRGQQVTLSCSPISGHRSVSWYQQTPGQGLQFLFEYFSETQRNKGNFPGRFSGRQFSNSRSEMNVSTLELGDSALYLCASSLERRQVDTQYFGPGTRLTVL.

The V and J genes are TRBV10-1 and TRBJ2-3; 10 bases are a match to TRBD1. Germline CDR1 and CDR2: WNHNN and SYGVQD (reference sequence). This CDR3 is built from 18 residues. Trimming took 4 bases from V and 4 from J; bases not matched to a gene: 14. CDR3 nucleotide sequence: TGCGCCAGCAGTGCAGGGACAGGGGAAGTCCCAACTCCAGATACGCAGTATTTT. Protein product: CASSAGTGEVPTPDTQYF.

The chain employs TRBV3-1 (or the pseudogene TRBV3-2) and TRBJ1-4; the D is unclear. CDR1 is LGHDT, CDR2 YNNKEL, per germline (reference sequence). The CDR3 length is 12 residues. Between the trimmed V and J ends, which lost 0 bases and 11 bases, there was a span of 7 bases. CDR3 bases: TGTGCCAGCAGCCAAGATAGGAGTAAACTGTTTTTT. This codes for CASSQDRSKLFF.

The chain carries TRBV29-1 and TRBJ2-7; 7 bases line up with TRBD1. After removal of 6 bases from V and 6 bases from J, the junction contained 14 bases not matched to a gene. Germline-derived CDR1 and CDR2 are SQVTM and ANQGSEA. This CDR3 is built from 14 residues. The CDR3 region has the DNA TGCAGCGTAGGGGTGACAGGGTTAAACTCCGAGCAGTACTTC. This encodes CSVGVTGLNSEQYF.